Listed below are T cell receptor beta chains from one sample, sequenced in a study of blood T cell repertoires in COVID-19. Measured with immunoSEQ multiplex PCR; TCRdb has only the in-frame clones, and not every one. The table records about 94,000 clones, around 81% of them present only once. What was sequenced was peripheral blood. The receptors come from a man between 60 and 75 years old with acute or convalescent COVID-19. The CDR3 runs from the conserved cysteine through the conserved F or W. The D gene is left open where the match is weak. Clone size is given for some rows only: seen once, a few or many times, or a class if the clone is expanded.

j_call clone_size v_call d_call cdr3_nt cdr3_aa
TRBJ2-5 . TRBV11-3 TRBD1 TGTGCCAGCAGCCATAGGACAGGAGTGTACCAAGAGACCCAGTACTTC CASSHRTGVYQETQYF
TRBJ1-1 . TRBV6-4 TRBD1 TGTGCCAGCAGCAATACAGGGGTTGCTGAAGCTTTCTTT CASSNTGVAEAFF
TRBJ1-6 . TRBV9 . TGTGCCAGCAGCGTAGCTTCCTATAATTCACCCCTCCACTTT CASSVASYNSPLHF
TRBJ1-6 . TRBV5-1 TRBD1 TGCGCCAGCAGCATTACAGGGGGTAATTCACCCCTCCACTTT CASSITGGNSPLHF
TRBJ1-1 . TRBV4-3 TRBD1 TGCGCCAGCAGCCAAACAGGGGGCCTGAACACTGAAGCTTTCTTT CASSQTGGLNTEAFF
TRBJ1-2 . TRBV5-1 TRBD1 TGCGCCAGCAGCCCCGGGACAGATGGCTACACCTTC CASSPGTDGYTF
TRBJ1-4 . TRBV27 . TGTGCCAGCGGTTTGGCGGGAAAGGGGGAAAAACTGTTTTTT CASGLAGKGEKLFF
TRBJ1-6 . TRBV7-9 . TGTGCCAGCAGCTTAGGGACAGCCGATAATTCACCCCTCCACTTT CASSLGTADNSPLHF
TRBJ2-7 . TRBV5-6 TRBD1 TGTGCCAGCAGAGTCCGGGACAGCTACGAGCAGTACTTC CASRVRDSYEQYF
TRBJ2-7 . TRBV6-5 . TGTGCCAGCAGCCTACCGACGGGCTACGAGCAGTACTTC CASSLPTGYEQYF
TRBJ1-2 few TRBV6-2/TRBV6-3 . TGTGCCAGCAGTTTAGGGGGTGACTATGGCTACACCTTC CASSLGGDYGYTF
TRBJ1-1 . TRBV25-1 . TGTGCCAGCAGTGAGTTGGGAGGTCGGGCTTTCTTT CASSELGGRAFF
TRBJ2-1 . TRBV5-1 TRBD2 TGCGCCAGCAGCTTGGAAACTAGCGGGGGGTACAATGAGCAGTTCTTC CASSLETSGGYNEQFF
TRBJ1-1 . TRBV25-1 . TGTGCCAGCAGTGAATGGGGCAGATCAATGACCACTGAAGCTTTCTTT CASSEWGRSMTTEAFF
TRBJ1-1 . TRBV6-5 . TGTGCCAGCAGGGGCACTGATGAAGCTTTCTTT CASRGTDEAFF
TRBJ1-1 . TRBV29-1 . TGCAGCGTTGACGTTAGGGGTGGGATGAACACTGAAGCTTTCTTT CSVDVRGGMNTEAFF
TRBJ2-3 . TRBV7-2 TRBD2 TGTGCCAGCAGCTTAAACGGGGGGGCCAGAGATACGCAGTATTTT CASSLNGGARDTQYF
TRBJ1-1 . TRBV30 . TGTGCCTGGGGGCGGGGACGGTACACTGAAGCTTTCTTT CAWGRGRYTEAFF
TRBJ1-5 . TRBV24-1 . TGTGCCACGCCTAAATGGGGAGGGAATCAGCCCCAGCATTTT CATPKWGGNQPQHF
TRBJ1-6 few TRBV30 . TGTGCCTGGAGGTCATGGGGGGGCTCCTATAATTCACCCCTCCACTTT CAWRSWGGSYNSPLHF
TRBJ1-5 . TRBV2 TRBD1 TGTGCCAGCAGTGAGACAGGGGGCGAGGATCAGCCCCAGCATTTT CASSETGGEDQPQHF
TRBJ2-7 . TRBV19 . TGTGCCAGTAGAGAACAGGGTTACGAGCAGTACTTC CASREQGYEQYF
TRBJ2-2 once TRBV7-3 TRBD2 TGTGCCAGCAGCTCGAAAGTTCCCGGGATCCGGGGGGAGAACACCGGGGAGCTGTTTTTT CASSSKVPGIRGENTGELFF
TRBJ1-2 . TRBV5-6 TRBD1 TGTGCCAGCAGCTTCGGACAGGGGGCGTATGGCTACACCTTC CASSFGQGAYGYTF
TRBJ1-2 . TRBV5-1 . TGCGCCAGCAGCCCGGGACAAAACTATGGCTACACCTTC CASSPGQNYGYTF
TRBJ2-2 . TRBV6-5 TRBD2 TGTGCCAGCAGTTACGGACTAGTCGACGGGGAGCTGTTTTTT CASSYGLVDGELFF
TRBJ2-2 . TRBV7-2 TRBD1 TGTGCCAGCAGCCCCGGGACAGGAGACACCGGGGAGCTGTTTTTT CASSPGTGDTGELFF
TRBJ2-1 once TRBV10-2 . TGCGCCAGCAGTGAAGGCGGGGGCGCGGGGAATGAGCAGTTCTTC CASSEGGGAGNEQFF
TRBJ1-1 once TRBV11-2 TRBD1 TGTGCCAGCAGCGCAGACAGGGTGAACACTGAAGCTTTCTTT CASSADRVNTEAFF
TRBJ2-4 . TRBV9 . TGTGCCAGCAGCGTTTCGGCAGGATCAGGGGACATTCAGTACTTC CASSVSAGSGDIQYF
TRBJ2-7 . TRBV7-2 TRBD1 TGTGCCAGCAGCTCAGGGGACAGGGCCCACGAGCAGTACTTC CASSSGDRAHEQYF
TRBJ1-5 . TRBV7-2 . TGTGCCAGCAGCTTGGATGGACAGTCTAGCAATCAGCCCCAGCATTTT CASSLDGQSSNQPQHF
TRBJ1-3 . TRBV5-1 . TGCGCCAGCAGCACGACACAGGGAGTTTCTGGAAACACCATATATTTT CASSTTQGVSGNTIYF